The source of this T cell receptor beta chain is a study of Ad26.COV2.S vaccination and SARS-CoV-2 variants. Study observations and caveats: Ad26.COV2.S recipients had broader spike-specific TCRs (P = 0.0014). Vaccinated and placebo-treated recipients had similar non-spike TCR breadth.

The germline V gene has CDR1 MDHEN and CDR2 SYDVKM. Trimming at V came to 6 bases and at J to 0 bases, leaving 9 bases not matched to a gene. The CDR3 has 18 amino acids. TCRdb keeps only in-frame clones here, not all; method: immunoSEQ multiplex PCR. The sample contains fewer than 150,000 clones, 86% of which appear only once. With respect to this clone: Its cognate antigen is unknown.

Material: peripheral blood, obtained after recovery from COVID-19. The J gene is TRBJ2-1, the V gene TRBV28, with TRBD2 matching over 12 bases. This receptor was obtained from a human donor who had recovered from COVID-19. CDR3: CASSPGLAGGPSYNEQFF. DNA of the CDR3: TGTGCCAGCAGCCCGGGGCTAGCGGGGGGGCCCTCCTACAATGAGCAGTTCTTC.